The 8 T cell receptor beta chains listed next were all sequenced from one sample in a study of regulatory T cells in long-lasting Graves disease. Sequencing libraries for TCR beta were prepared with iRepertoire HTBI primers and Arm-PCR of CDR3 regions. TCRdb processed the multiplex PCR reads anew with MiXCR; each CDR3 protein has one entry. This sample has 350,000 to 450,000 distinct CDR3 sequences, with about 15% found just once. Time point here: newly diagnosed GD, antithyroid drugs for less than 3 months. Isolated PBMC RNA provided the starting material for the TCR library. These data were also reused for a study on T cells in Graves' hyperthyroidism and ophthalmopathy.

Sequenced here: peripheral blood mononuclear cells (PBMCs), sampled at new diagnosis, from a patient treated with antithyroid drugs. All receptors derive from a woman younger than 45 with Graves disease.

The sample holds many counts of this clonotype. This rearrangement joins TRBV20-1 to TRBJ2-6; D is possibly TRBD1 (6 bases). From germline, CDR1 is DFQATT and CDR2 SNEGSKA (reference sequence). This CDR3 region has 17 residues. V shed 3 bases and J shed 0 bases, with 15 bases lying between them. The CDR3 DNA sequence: TGCAGTGCTAGGGGCCGGGACAACTACTCTGGGGCCAACGTCCTGACTTTC. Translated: CSARGRDNYSGANVLTF.

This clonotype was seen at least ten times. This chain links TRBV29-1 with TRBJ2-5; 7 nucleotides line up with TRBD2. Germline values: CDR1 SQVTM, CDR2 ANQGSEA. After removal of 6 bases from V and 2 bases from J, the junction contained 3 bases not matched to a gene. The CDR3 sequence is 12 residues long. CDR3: CSVGLVQETQYF. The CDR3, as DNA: TGCAGCGTCGGACTAGTGCAAGAGACCCAGTACTTC.

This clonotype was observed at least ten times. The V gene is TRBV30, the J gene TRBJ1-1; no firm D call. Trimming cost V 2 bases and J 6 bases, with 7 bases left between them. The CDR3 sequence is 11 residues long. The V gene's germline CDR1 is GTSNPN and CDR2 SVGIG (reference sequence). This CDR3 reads CAWSLEAEAFF. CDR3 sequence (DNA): TGTGCCTGGAGTTTGGAGGCTGAAGCTTTCTTT.

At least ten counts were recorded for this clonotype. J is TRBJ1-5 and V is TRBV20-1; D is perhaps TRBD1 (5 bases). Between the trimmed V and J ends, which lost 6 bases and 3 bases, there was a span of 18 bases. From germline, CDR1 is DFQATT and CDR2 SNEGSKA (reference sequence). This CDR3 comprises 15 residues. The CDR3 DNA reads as TGCAGTGCCACGGCCGGCGGGGGGAACAATCAGCCCCAGCATTTT. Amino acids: CSATAGGGNNQPQHF.

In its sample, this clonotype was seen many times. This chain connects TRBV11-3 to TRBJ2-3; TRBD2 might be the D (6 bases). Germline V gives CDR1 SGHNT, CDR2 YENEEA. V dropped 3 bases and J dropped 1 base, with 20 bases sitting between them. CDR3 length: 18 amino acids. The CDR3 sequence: CASSLWGIADRGTDTQYF. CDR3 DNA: TGTGCCAGCAGCTTGTGGGGAATAGCGGATCGGGGCACAGATACGCAGTATTTT.

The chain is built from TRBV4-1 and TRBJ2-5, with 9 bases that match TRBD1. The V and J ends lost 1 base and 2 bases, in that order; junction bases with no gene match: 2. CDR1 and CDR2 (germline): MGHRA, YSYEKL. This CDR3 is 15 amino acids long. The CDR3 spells CASSQGDRAQETQYF. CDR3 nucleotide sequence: TGCGCCAGCAGCCAAGGGGACAGGGCACAAGAGACCCAGTACTTC.

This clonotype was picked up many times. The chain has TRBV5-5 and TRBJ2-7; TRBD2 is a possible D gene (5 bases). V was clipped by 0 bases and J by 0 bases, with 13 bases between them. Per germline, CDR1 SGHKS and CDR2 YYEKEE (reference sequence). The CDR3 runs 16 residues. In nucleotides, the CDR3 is TGTGCCAGCAGCTTGGGGGGAGCGTATAGCTCCTACGAGCAGTACTTC. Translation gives CASSLGGAYSSYEQYF.

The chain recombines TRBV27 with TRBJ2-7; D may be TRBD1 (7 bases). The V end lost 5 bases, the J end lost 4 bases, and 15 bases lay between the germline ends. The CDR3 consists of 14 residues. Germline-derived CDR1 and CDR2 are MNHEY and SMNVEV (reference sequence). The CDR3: CASSEQGRRYEQYF. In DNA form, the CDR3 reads TGTGCCAGCAGTGAACAGGGGAGGAGGTACGAGCAGTACTTC.